These 15 T cell receptor beta chains share one sample of origin, sequenced in a study of cytomegalovirus exposure and HLA in healthy donors. TCRdb's table, derived via immunoSEQ multiplex PCR, lists solely in-frame clones and lacks some. The table includes about 120,000 clones, around 96% detected once. Sequencing input: PBMCs. These TCRs come from a man aged 18 to 29 in good health and CMV-seronegative.

The V and J genes are TRBV5-6 and TRBJ2-7; D perhaps matches TRBD2 (5 bases). V gave up 4 bases and J gave up 6 bases, with 14 bases separating them. The CDR3 spans 13 residues. Germline V gives CDR1 SGHDT, CDR2 YYEEEE. The CDR3 loop reads CASSGGVGFEQYF. The CDR3, as DNA: TGTGCCAGCAGCGGAGGAGTGGGCTTCGAGCAGTACTTC.

This chain connects TRBV29-1 to TRBJ2-1, with D possibly being TRBD1 (5 bases). Germline values: CDR1 SQVTM, CDR2 ANQGSEA. V dropped 2 bases and J dropped 0 bases, with 14 bases sitting between them. This CDR3 is 16 amino acids long. The CDR3 here is CSVELKGISSYNEQFF. In nucleotides, the CDR3 is TGCAGCGTTGAACTTAAGGGGATTAGCTCCTACAATGAGCAGTTCTTC.

The rearrangement links TRBV28 to TRBJ2-1; possibly TRBD1 for D (5 bases). Germline CDR1 and CDR2: MDHEN and SYDVKM. Trimming removed 4 bases from V and 6 bases from J, with 22 bases in between. The CDR3 is made up of 17 amino acids. CDR3 coding DNA: TGTGCCAGCAGTTCCTCAGGGAATCTTGGGTTGGGCAATGAGCAGTTCTTC. Its translation: CASSSSGNLGLGNEQFF.

The chain couples TRBV19 to TRBJ2-5; the match to TRBD1 covers 10 bases. This CDR3 has 15 residues. Germline CDR1 LNHDA, CDR2 SQIVND (reference sequence). The ends lost 4 bases at V and 2 bases at J; junction bases unmatched: 4. The CDR3 coding sequence is TGTGCCAGTAGTACCCGGGACAGGGGACAAGAGACCCAGTACTTC. Translated: CASSTRDRGQETQYF.

This chain links TRBV27 with TRBJ2-7; 9 bases line up with TRBD1. Germline CDR1 is MNHEY and CDR2 is SMNVEV (reference sequence). The CDR3 extends over 14 amino acids. Germline trimming cut 5 bases from V and 5 bases from J; bases unmatched to any gene: 7. CDR3 nucleotide sequence: TGTGCCAGCAGTCCGACAGGGGGAAACAACGAGCAGTACTTC. As protein: CASSPTGGNNEQYF.

The J gene is TRBJ2-7, the V gene TRBV6-5, with a weak D call TRBD2 (6 bases). Trimming left V 6 bases short and J 3 bases short, with 15 bases between. The CDR3 has 14 amino acids. The germline V gene encodes CDR1 MNHEY and CDR2 SVGAGI. CDR3 in DNA: TGTGCCAGCAGCCAGAATGCCGGGGGCTACGAGCAGTACTTC. Residues: CASSQNAGGYEQYF.

The chain combines TRBV28 with TRBJ2-7; no firm D call. CDR1 and CDR2 (germline): MDHEN, SYDVKM. CDR3 length equals 14 residues. V was shortened by 2 bases and J by 0 bases, with 8 bases between the two germline ends. The chain's CDR3 is CASSLQVGSYEQYF. In DNA form, the CDR3 reads TGTGCCAGCAGTTTACAAGTCGGCTCCTACGAGCAGTACTTC.

The chain links TRBV29-1 to TRBJ1-1; a weak D match, TRBD1 (5 bases). CDR3 length: 17 amino acids. Germline V gene data show CDR1 as SQVTM and CDR2 as ANQGSEA. Deletions cut 6 bases from V and 0 bases from J, with 23 bases between. CDR3 nucleotides: TGCAGCGTCGCGAATCCTCGGGAGCAGGGAGTGAACACTGAAGCTTTCTTT. Translating gives CSVANPREQGVNTEAFF.

V and J are TRBV28 and TRBJ2-5; D is ambiguous. This CDR3 is 13 amino acids long. Trimming removed 6 bases from V and 0 bases from J, with 8 bases in between. Germline values: CDR1 MDHEN, CDR2 SYDVKM. The CDR3 coding sequence is TGTGCCAGCAGGCCAACACACCAAGAGACCCAGTACTTC. Translating gives CASRPTHQETQYF.

This chain joins TRBV9 and TRBJ2-3, with a possible D match to TRBD2 (5 bases). Trimming removed 1 base at V and 0 bases at J, with 12 bases between. The germline CDR1 and CDR2 sequences are SGDLS and YYNGEE. The CDR3 contains 16 residues. The CDR3 nucleotides read TGTGCCAGCAGCGTACGAGGGCAGGCTAGCACAGATACGCAGTATTTT. Translation: CASSVRGQASTDTQYF.

The chain has TRBV10-3 and TRBJ2-1; possibly TRBD2 for D (6 bases). There are 15 residues in the CDR3. Trimming pared 2 bases from V and 4 bases from J, leaving 12 bases between. Germline CDR1 reads ENHRY; CDR2 reads SYGVKD. CDR3 nucleotides: TGTGCCATCAGTGAGGGAGGGAAGCTATACAATGAGCAGTTCTTC. The encoded protein is CAISEGGKLYNEQFF.

This rearrangement joins TRBV11-3 to TRBJ2-7, with D maybe TRBD2 (7 bases). Trimming took off 8 bases at V and 4 bases at J, with 15 bases between the two ends. CDR1 is SGHNT and CDR2 is YENEEA in the germline V gene. CDR3 length: 13 amino acids. The CDR3 coding sequence is TGTGCCAGCGGGGGCGGGGGAGTTTACGAGCAGTACTTC. Its protein product is CASGGGGVYEQYF.

This clone came up once. The J gene is TRBJ1-1, the V gene TRBV2, with a weak D call TRBD1 (6 bases). Germline values: CDR1 SNHLY, CDR2 FYNNEI. Trimming left V 8 bases short and J 8 bases short, with 15 bases between. The CDR3 spans 12 residues. The DNA of the CDR3 is TGTGCCAGCCAACAGGGCTTGTTGGAAGCTTTCTTT. Its translation: CASQQGLLEAFF.

The chain is built from TRBV28 and TRBJ2-5; D is unresolved. The end of the DNA fits TRBJ2-7 better, so the J call may be wrong. There are 10 residues in the CDR3. The germline CDR1 and CDR2 sequences are MDHEN and SYDVKM. The CDR3: CASARYEQYF. Written as DNA, the CDR3 is TGTGCCAGTGCGCGCTACGAGCAGTACTTC.

V usage is TRBV7-6 and J usage is TRBJ2-1; 8 bases are a match to TRBD1. The germline V gene has CDR1 SGHVS and CDR2 FNYEAQ. The ends lost 3 bases at V and 8 bases at J; junction bases unmatched: 12. This CDR3 is built from 16 residues. The DNA of the CDR3 is TGTGCCAGCAGCTTGGGACAGGATAGGACAGTCCATGAGCAGTTCTTC. Protein: CASSLGQDRTVHEQFF.